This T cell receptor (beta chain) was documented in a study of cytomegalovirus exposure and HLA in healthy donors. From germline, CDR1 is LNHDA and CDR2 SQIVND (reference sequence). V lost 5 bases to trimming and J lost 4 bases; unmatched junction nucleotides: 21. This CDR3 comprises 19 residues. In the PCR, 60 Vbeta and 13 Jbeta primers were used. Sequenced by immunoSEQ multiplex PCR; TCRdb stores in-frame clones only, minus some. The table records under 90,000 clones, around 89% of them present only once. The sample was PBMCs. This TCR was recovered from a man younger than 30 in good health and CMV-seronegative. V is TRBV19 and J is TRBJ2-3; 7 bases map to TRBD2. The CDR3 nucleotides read TGTGCCAGTAGTGGCCTGGGGGGAGGGCTCAAGCAAGCCCCAGATACGCAGTATTTT. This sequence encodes CASSGLGGGLKQAPDTQYF. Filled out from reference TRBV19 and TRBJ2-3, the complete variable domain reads DGGITQSPKYLFRKEGQNVTLSCEQNLNHDAMYWYRQDPGQGLRLIYYSQIVNDFQKGDIAEGYSVSREKKESFPLTVTSAQKNPTAFYLCASSGLGGGLKQAPDTQYFGPGTRLTVL.